This T cell receptor beta chain was sequenced in a study of siplizumab effects on memory and regulatory T cells (dated by TCRdb to between 2018 and 2020). General notes on the study: The study looked at the effect of siplizumab, an anti-CD2 antibody, on alloreactive T-cell subsets in allogeneic mixed lymphocyte reactions made from human PBMCs. What the work shows at the level of the full study, not this receptor alone: Siplizumab significantly reduced the cumulative frequency of alloreactive sequences traceable to unstimulated CD4+ memory T cells. Among mappable alloreactive CD4+ clones, an average Treg-derived fraction of over 60% was observed with siplizumab, compared with around 28% in control reactions. Whether proliferating Tregs from siplizumab cultures actually had suppressive function was not functionally confirmed. Greater diversity appeared to be present in unstimulated naive T cells than in memory T cells, and a substantial contribution to the alloresponse seemed to be made by naive cells. Because sequences at frequencies below about 10^-5 were poorly captured, only a minor fraction of alloreactive clones could be mapped back to unstimulated subsets. Roughly 75-97% of proliferating CD4+ or CD8+ clones could not be assigned a naive or memory phenotype.

The sample holds one count of this clone. Its target antigen remains unknown. Base qualities are not recorded, but no much larger clone differs from it by a single base. Sorted unstimulated T cells and proliferating T cells recovered from mixed lymphocyte reactions were subjected to TCRbeta CDR3 sequencing. Fresh whole blood from around 11 HLA-typed healthy donors was used to isolate PBMCs. To map where alloreactive clones came from, unstimulated CD4+ regulatory T cells were FACS-sorted. The CDR3 measures 14 amino acids from cysteine to phenylalanine. Left in the record is the CDR3 DNA by itself, 42 bases read in frame from the first base. Sequences SGHAT (CDR1) and FQNNGV (CDR2) are obtained from the germline V gene. Cut back by 2 bases and 0 bases, the V and J ends lie 7 bases apart. The protocol used for the library was the immunoSEQ multiplex PCR assay. Roughly 10^5 TCR templates per sample were assayed on the deep sequencing platform. Genomic DNA extracted from sorted T cells was used for TCRbeta CDR3 sequencing. In the authors' own workflow: The R programming language was used for clonal analysis of TCRbeta CDR3 data. Alloreactive CD4+ and CD8+ clones were identified by comparing unstimulated samples to CFSE-low samples taken after the reaction. Alloreactive CD4+ clones were assigned to regulatory or non-regulatory origin by matching sequences to sorted unstimulated Treg and non-Treg repertoires. TCRdb stores this immuneACCESS table with in-frame sequences only. Part of the clones is absent; in the studies checked, under half of the shortfall reflects unresolved V genes, and no reason is known for the rest. The V and J calls and the clone size are those of that table, but D and trimming were determined from the DNA. The sample profile shows some 100,000 clones; 90% to 95% of them were found once. Around 0.73% of the sample lies in the top ten.

The V and J segments used are TRBV11-2 and TRBJ1-1; TRBD1 is a weak D gene call, 5 bases matching. The TCR originated in a human donor in good health. Sequenced material: Tregs sorted from blood. The nucleotide sequence reads as follows: TGTGCCAGCAGCTTACAGGGTATGAACACTGAAGCTTTCTTT. The encoded protein is CASSLQGMNTEAFF. Where the CDR3 stops, the reference TRBV11-2 and TRBJ1-1 genes take over; the full variable domain is EAGVAQSPRYKIIEKRQSVAFWCNPISGHATLYWYQQILGQGPKLLIQFQNNGVVDDSQLPKDRFSAERLKGVDSTLKIQPAKLEDSAVYLCASSLQGMNTEAFFGQGTRLTVV.